The subject of this entry is one TCR beta chain. This specimen comes from a study of technical replicates of blood from several donors. Generated by immunoSEQ multiplex PCR, the TCRdb table keeps only in-frame clones and is missing some. Of tens of thousands of clones listed, around 90% were seen once; the top ten hold approximately 0.4%. V lost 3 bases, J lost 8 bases, and 9 bases stayed unmatched. Germline V lookup: CDR1 SGDLS, CDR2 YYNGEE. This CDR3 is 15 amino acids long. The clonotype was recovered from a human donor in good health. Sequences were obtained from T cells isolated from PBMCs. The chain couples TRBV9 to TRBJ2-1, with 9 bases matching TRBD2. The CDR3 DNA sequence: TGTGCCAGCAGCGAAAAGCGGGAGGTTGCCCATGAGCAGTTCTTC. Translation: CASSEKREVAHEQFF.